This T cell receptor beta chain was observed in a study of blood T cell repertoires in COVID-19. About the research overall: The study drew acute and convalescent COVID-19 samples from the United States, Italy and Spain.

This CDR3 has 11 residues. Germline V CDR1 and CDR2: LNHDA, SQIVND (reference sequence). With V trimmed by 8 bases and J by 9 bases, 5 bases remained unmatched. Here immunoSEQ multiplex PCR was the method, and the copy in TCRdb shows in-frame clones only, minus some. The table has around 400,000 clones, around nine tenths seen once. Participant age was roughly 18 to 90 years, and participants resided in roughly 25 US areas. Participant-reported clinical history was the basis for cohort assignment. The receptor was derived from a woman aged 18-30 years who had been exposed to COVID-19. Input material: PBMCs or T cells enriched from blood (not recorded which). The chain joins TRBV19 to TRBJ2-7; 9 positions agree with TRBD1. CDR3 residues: CASRDREVQYF. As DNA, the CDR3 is TGTGCCAGTCGGGACAGGGAAGTGCAGTACTTC.